A selection of T cell receptor beta chains follows, all from one sample in a study of blood T cell repertoires in COVID-19. The method was immunoSEQ multiplex PCR; TCRdb's version includes in-frame clones alone and lacks a portion of them. The data hold roughly 400,000 clones, with 85% to 90% observed a single time. The source material was PBMCs or T cells enriched from blood (not recorded which). Receptor source: a woman between 45 and 60 years old who had recovered from COVID-19. Each CDR3 is given with its conserved first and last residue. Fields, in order: clone size, CDR3 length, D gene, J gene, V gene, CDR3 protein, CDR3 DNA. A D gene is named only where the DNA matches it firmly. Expanded clones are given a class, and other clones once, few, many or no size at all.

.,15,TRBD1,TRBJ1-2,TRBV9,CASSVGGGGDYGYTF,TGTGCCAGCAGCGTAGGTGGAGGGGGCGACTATGGCTACACCTTC
.,13,.,TRBJ2-1,TRBV2,CASNELRNNEQFF,TGTGCCAGCAACGAACTAAGGAACAATGAGCAGTTCTTC
.,14,.,TRBJ1-5,TRBV28,CASSRDVGGQPQHF,TGTGCCAGCAGCCGGGACGTAGGGGGTCAGCCCCAGCATTTT
.,15,.,TRBJ1-5,TRBV2,CASSERGAISQPQHF,TGTGCCAGCAGTGAACGGGGGGCAATTAGTCAGCCCCAGCATTTT
.,15,TRBD1,TRBJ1-2,TRBV6-1,CASSEWGQSNYGYTF,TGTGCCAGCAGTGAATGGGGACAGTCTAACTATGGCTACACCTTC
.,15,TRBD1,TRBJ2-3,TRBV15,CATSSPGTETDTQYF,TGTGCCACCAGCAGCCCCGGGACAGAAACAGATACGCAGTATTTT
.,15,.,TRBJ1-6,TRBV3-1/TRBV3-2,CASSQASREGSPLHF,TGTGCCAGCAGCCAAGCCTCCAGGGAAGGTTCACCCCTCCACTTT
.,16,.,TRBJ1-3,TRBV7-6,CASSLGLGQTGNTIYF,TGTGCCAGCAGCTTAGGCCTCGGACAAACTGGAAACACCATATATTTT
.,15,TRBD2,TRBJ2-3,TRBV27,CATGLAGGSTDTQYF,TGTGCCACGGGACTAGCGGGGGGGAGCACAGATACGCAGTATTTT
.,15,TRBD1,TRBJ2-7,TRBV25-1,CASSDSPGGADEQYF,TGTGCCAGCAGTGACTCGCCAGGGGGCGCGGATGAGCAGTACTTC
.,15,TRBD2,TRBJ2-7,TRBV9,CASSAGLAASYEQYF,TGTGCCAGCAGCGCCGGACTAGCGGCTTCCTACGAGCAGTACTTC
.,18,.,TRBJ2-5,TRBV13,CASSFTPLVASRRETQYF,TGTGCCAGCAGCTTTACGCCTTTAGTAGCGTCCCGTCGGGAGACCCAGTACTTC
.,15,.,TRBJ1-2,TRBV6-1,CASSEAGLRVRGYTF,TGTGCCAGCAGTGAAGCGGGTCTGAGGGTACGTGGCTACACCTTC
.,12,.,TRBJ1-1,TRBV3-1/TRBV3-2,CASSPGGYGAFF,TGTGCCAGCAGCCCTGGAGGGTATGGAGCTTTCTTT
.,19,.,TRBJ2-6,TRBV4-3,CASSQDWGGTLTKANVLTF,TGCGCCAGCAGCCAAGATTGGGGGGGGACACTTACTAAGGCCAACGTCCTGACTTTC
.,13,.,TRBJ1-5,TRBV3-1/TRBV3-2,CASSQSLDSPQHF,TGTGCCAGCAGCCAGTCGTTGGACAGTCCCCAGCATTTT
once,18,.,TRBJ1-2,TRBV3-1/TRBV3-2,CASSPRSMSVLGYYGYTF,TGTGCCAGCAGCCCAAGATCGATGTCGGTCTTGGGCTACTATGGCTACACCTTC
.,15,.,TRBJ2-5,TRBV7-2,CASSLAQGGRETQYF,TGTGCCAGCAGCTTAGCTCAGGGGGGACGAGAGACCCAGTACTTC
few,14,TRBD1,TRBJ1-4,TRBV6-5,CASRPPGQNEKLFF,TGTGCCAGCAGGCCCCCGGGACAGAATGAAAAACTGTTTTTT
.,13,.,TRBJ2-7,TRBV5-1,CASSPGQLNEQYF,TGCGCCAGCAGCCCCGGACAGCTCAACGAGCAGTACTTC
few,13,TRBD1,TRBJ1-2,TRBV27,CASRSDRVGGYTF,TGTGCCAGCAGATCCGACAGGGTGGGTGGCTACACCTTC
.,16,TRBD2,TRBJ2-7,TRBV5-1,CASSPTPGGVNYEQYF,TGCGCCAGCAGCCCGACGCCCGGGGGGGTAAACTACGAGCAGTACTTC
.,15,.,TRBJ2-2,TRBV11-2,CASSLYFSGTGELFF,TGTGCCAGCAGCTTATACTTTTCCGGCACCGGGGAGCTGTTTTTT
.,14,.,TRBJ1-6,TRBV2,CASMPPDGNSPLHF,TGTGCCAGCATGCCTCCTGACGGGAATTCACCCCTCCACTTT
once,12,TRBD1,TRBJ1-2,TRBV24-1,CATSTGGSGYTF,TGTGCCACAAGTACAGGGGGCAGTGGCTACACCTTC
.,13,.,TRBJ1-6,TRBV3-1/TRBV3-2,CASSQGQNSPLHF,TGTGCCAGCAGCCAAGGTCAAAATTCACCCCTCCACTTT
.,15,TRBD1,TRBJ1-6,TRBV7-2,CASRSRQGDNSPLHF,TGTGCCAGCAGGAGCCGACAGGGTGATAATTCACCCCTCCACTTT
.,15,.,TRBJ2-3,TRBV7-2,CASSLPPGGTDTQYF,TGTGCCAGCAGCTTACCCCCGGGGGGCACAGATACGCAGTATTTT
.,14,TRBD1,TRBJ1-6,TRBV19,CASSRGTGGSPLHF,TGTGCCAGTAGCCGCGGGACAGGCGGTTCACCCCTCCACTTT
.,14,.,TRBJ2-2,TRBV28,CATQKGGGAGELFF,TGTGCCACCCAGAAGGGGGGAGGGGCCGGGGAGCTGTTTTTT
.,12,.,TRBJ2-1,TRBV7-2,CASRSLYNEQFF,TGTGCCAGCAGGAGTCTTTACAATGAGCAGTTCTTC
.,17,.,TRBJ2-1,TRBV28,CASSSAAGGTDYNEQFF,TGTGCCAGCAGCTCGGCTGCCGGAGGGACAGACTACAATGAGCAGTTCTTC
once,15,TRBD1,TRBJ2-5,TRBV2,CASSEVTGGRETQYF,TGTGCCAGCAGTGAAGTGACAGGGGGGCGAGAGACCCAGTACTTC
once,16,TRBD1,TRBJ2-5,TRBV28,CATHRTIDRGGETQYF,TGTGCCACCCACCGAACTATAGACAGGGGGGGGGAGACCCAGTACTTC
.,18,TRBD2,TRBJ2-5,TRBV2,CASINPGLAGGPGETQYF,TGTGCCAGCATCAATCCGGGCCTAGCGGGGGGGCCCGGAGAGACCCAGTACTTC
few,15,.,TRBJ2-7,TRBV27,CASSSMRFPAYEQYF,TGTGCCAGCAGTTCCATGCGCTTTCCCGCCTACGAGCAGTACTTC
.,14,.,TRBJ2-2,TRBV10-3,CAISGGPGTGELFF,TGTGCCATCAGTGGGGGGCCGGGCACCGGGGAGCTGTTTTTT
.,16,.,TRBJ2-5,TRBV27,CASSRSSTGQRETQYF,TGTGCCAGCAGCCGTTCTTCGACAGGCCAGCGGGAGACCCAGTACTTC
.,15,.,TRBJ2-1,TRBV4-1,CASSTLTSAYNEQFF,TGCGCCAGCAGCACCCTGACTAGTGCCTACAATGAGCAGTTCTTC
.,14,.,TRBJ2-5,TRBV2,CASLRDRNQETQYF,TGTGCCAGCCTCCGAGACAGAAACCAAGAGACCCAGTACTTC
.,15,TRBD1,TRBJ2-3,TRBV13,CASSFGDRHTDTQYF,TGTGCCAGCAGCTTTGGGGACAGGCACACAGATACGCAGTATTTT
.,11,.,TRBJ1-2,TRBV20-1,CSTWGWYGYTF,TGCAGCACCTGGGGCTGGTATGGCTACACCTTC
.,17,.,TRBJ2-7,TRBV7-9,CASSFAEGAAPRGEQYF,TGTGCCAGCAGTTTCGCGGAGGGGGCGGCCCCACGGGGCGAGCAGTACTTC
.,23,TRBD1,TRBJ1-4,TRBV5-1,CASSLVGRPGQGWIRTTNEKLFF,TGCGCCAGCAGCTTGGTGGGAAGGCCGGGACAGGGGTGGATTAGAACAACTAATGAAAAACTGTTTTTT
once,17,TRBD2,TRBJ2-3,TRBV3-1/TRBV3-2,CASSRGLAGGRGDTQYF,TGTGCCAGCAGTAGGGGACTAGCGGGGGGCCGGGGAGATACGCAGTATTTT
.,15,TRBD1,TRBJ2-7,TRBV5-1,CASSPRLGQGHEQYF,TGCGCCAGCAGCCCCCGCCTGGGACAGGGCCACGAGCAGTACTTC
.,15,.,TRBJ1-1,TRBV10-3,CATGGGGLGNTEAFF,TGTGCCACGGGTGGGGGGGGCCTTGGGAACACTGAAGCTTTCTTT
.,12,.,TRBJ1-2,TRBV2,CASSYSDYGYTF,TGTGCCAGCAGTTACAGTGACTATGGCTACACCTTC
.,15,TRBD1,TRBJ1-5,TRBV28,CASNLGQGSNQPQHF,TGTGCCAGCAACCTCGGACAGGGTAGCAATCAGCCCCAGCATTTT
.,11,.,TRBJ2-7,TRBV2,CASSGYYEQYF,TGTGCCAGCAGTGGCTACTACGAGCAGTACTTC
.,16,TRBD1,TRBJ2-7,TRBV27,CASSFGQVVAPYEQYF,TGTGCCAGCAGTTTTGGACAGGTGGTTGCCCCCTACGAGCAGTACTTC
.,18,.,TRBJ1-6,TRBV5-4,CASSRLLGGSSYNSPLHF,TGTGCCAGCAGCCGTCTGCTTGGAGGAAGCTCCTATAATTCACCCCTCCACTTT
.,14,.,TRBJ2-3,TRBV11-3,CASSADRNTDTQYF,TGTGCCAGCAGCGCAGACAGAAACACAGATACGCAGTATTTT
.,19,TRBD1,TRBJ1-1,TRBV14,CASSHIQGWDLGLFTEAFF,TGTGCCAGCAGCCACATACAGGGGTGGGACCTTGGCTTATTCACTGAAGCTTTCTTT